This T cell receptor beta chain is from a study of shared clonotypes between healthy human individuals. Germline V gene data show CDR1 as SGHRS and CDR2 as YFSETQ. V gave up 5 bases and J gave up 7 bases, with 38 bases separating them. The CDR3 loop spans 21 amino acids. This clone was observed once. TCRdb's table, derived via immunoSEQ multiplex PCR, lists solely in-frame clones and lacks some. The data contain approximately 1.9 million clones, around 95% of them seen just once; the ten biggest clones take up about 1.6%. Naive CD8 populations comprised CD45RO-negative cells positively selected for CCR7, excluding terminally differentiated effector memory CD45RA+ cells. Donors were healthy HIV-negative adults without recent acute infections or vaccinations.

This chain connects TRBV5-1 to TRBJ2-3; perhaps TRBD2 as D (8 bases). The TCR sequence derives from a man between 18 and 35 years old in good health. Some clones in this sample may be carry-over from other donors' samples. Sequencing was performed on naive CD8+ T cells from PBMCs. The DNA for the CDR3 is TGCGCCAGCAGTACTGGGCAGGGGGAACTCATTGGACTAGCCCCTGGGAATACGCAGTATTTT. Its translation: CASSTGQGELIGLAPGNTQYF.